This record concerns one T cell receptor (beta chain) sequence. Its antigen remains unknown. The data originate from a study of identical twins. Study outcomes and limitations: Part of the zero-insertion signal could reflect confounding by invariant MAIT and iNKT cells. Out-of-frame alpha sequences shared between twins exhibited an excess of low generation probability.

Template switching added a universal primer binding site, and final cDNA carried unique molecular identifiers. TCRdb re-derived calls from the 5' RACE reads in MiXCR, one entry per CDR3 protein. Found here are some 900,000 distinct CDR3 sequences, about 12% of them singletons; the top ten hold around 1.5%. The germline gives CDR1 MNHNS, CDR2 SASEGT. The V gene end was trimmed by 4 bases and the J gene end by 4 bases; junction bases not matched to a gene: 13. There are 16 residues in the CDR3. These data were also filed under a second study, of yellow fever vaccine responses in identical twins.

This receptor was taken from a young woman in good health. The chain combines TRBV6-1 with TRBJ2-7; 7 bases agree with TRBD1. Sequencing was carried out using PBMCs. The CDR3 sequence: CASSVNGQAVVYEQYF. CDR3 coding DNA: TGTGCCAGCAGTGTCAATGGACAGGCAGTGGTATACGAGCAGTACTTC.